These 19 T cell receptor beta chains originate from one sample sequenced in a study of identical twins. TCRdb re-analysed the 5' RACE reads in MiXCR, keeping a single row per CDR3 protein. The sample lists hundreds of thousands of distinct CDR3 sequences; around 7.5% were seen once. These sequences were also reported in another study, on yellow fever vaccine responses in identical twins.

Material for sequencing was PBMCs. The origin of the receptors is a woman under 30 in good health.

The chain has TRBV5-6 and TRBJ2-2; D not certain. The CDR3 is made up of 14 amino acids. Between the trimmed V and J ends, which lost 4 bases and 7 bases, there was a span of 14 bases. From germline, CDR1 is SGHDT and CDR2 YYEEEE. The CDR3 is CASSPGPIGGELFF. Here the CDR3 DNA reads TGTGCCAGCAGCCCCGGGCCCATCGGCGGGGAGCTGTTTTTT.

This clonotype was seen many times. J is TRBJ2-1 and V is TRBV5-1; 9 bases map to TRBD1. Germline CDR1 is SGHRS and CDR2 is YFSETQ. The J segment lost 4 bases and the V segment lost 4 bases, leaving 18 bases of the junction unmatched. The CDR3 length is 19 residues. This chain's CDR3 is CASSRTPSTRDRAYNEQFF. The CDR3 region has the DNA TGCGCCAGCAGCCGTACACCCTCGACCCGGGACAGGGCGTACAATGAGCAGTTCTTC.

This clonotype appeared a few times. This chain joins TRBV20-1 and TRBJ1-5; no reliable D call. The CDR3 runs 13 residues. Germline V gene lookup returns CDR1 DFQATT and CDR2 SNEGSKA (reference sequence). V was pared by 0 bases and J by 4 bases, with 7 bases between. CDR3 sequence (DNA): TGCAGTGCTAGAGATTTGGAGAATCAGCCCCAGCATTTT. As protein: CSARDLENQPQHF.

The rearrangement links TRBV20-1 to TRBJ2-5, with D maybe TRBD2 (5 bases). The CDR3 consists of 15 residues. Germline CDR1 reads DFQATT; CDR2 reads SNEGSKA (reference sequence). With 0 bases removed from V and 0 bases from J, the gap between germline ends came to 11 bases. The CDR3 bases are TGCAGTGCTAGAGATCCTAGCTGGTACCAAGAGACCCAGTACTTC. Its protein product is CSARDPSWYQETQYF.

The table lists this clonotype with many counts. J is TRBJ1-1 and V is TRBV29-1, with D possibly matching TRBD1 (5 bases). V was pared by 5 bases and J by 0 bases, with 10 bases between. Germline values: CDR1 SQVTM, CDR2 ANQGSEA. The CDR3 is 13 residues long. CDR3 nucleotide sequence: TGCAGCGTTCACGACAGCTTGAACACTGAAGCTTTCTTT. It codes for CSVHDSLNTEAFF.

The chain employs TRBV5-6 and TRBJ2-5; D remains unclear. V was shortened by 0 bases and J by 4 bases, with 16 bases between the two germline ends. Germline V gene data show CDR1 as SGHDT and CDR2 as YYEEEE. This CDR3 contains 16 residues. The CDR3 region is CASSLELYAKPETQYF. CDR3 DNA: TGTGCCAGCAGCTTGGAACTCTACGCCAAGCCAGAGACCCAGTACTTC.

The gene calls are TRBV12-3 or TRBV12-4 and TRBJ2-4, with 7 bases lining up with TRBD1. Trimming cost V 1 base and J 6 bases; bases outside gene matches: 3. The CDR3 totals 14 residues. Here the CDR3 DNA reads TGTGCCAGCAGTTTAGGAGGGGACAGAAACATTCAGTACTTC. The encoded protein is CASSLGGDRNIQYF.

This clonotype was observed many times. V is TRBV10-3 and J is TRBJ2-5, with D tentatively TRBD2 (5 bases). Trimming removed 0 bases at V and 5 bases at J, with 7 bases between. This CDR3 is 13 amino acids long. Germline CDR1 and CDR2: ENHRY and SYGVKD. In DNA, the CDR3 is TGTGCCATCAGTGAGTCGACGGGGGAGACCCAGTACTTC. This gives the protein CAISESTGETQYF.

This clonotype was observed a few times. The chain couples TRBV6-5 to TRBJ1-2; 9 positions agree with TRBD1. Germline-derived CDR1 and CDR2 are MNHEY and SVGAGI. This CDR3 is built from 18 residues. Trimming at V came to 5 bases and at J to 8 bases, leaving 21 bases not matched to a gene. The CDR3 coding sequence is TGTGCCAGCAGTACCCGACCCCGGGACAGGGTGATCGGAGGAGGCTACACCTTC. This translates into CASSTRPRDRVIGGGYTF.

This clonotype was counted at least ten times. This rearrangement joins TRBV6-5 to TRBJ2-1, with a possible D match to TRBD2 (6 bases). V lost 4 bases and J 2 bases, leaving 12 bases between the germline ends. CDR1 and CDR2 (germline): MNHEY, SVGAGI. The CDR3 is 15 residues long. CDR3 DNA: TGTGCCAGCAGTTCTCGAATAGCGGCCTACAATGAGCAGTTCTTC. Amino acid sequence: CASSSRIAAYNEQFF.

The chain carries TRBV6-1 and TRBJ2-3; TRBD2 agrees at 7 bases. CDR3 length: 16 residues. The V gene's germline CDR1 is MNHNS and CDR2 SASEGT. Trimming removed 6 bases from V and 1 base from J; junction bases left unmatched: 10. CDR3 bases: TGTGCCAGCAGGAGAGGACTAGTGATGGGCACAGATACGCAGTATTTT. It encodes CASRRGLVMGTDTQYF.

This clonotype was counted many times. CDR3 bases: TGTGCCAGCAGCCAGCGGGGGGGCACAGATACGCAGTATTTT. This translates into CASSQRGGTDTQYF. The chain links TRBV3-1 to TRBJ2-3; 8 bases map to TRBD2. Trimming removed 3 bases from V and 1 base from J; junction bases left unmatched: 0. The CDR3 is 14 amino acids. Germline V CDR1 and CDR2: LGHDT, YNNKEL (reference sequence).

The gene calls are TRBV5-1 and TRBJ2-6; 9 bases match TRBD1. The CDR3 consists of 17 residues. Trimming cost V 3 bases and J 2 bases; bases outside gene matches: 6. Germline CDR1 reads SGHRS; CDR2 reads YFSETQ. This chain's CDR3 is CASSSRDREAGANVLTF. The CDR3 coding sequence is TGCGCCAGCAGCTCGCGGGACAGGGAAGCTGGGGCCAACGTCCTGACTTTC. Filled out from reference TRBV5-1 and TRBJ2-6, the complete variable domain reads KAGVTQTPRYLIKTRGQQVTLSCSPISGHRSVSWYQQTPGQGLQFLFEYFSETQRNKGNFPGRFSGRQFSNSRSEMNVSTLELGDSALYLCASSSRDREAGANVLTFGAGSRLTVL.

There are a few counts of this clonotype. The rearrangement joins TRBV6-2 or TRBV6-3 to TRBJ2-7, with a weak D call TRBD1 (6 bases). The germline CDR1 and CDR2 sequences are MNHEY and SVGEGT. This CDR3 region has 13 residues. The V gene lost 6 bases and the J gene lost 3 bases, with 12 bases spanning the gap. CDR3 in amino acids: CASRRRQDYEQYF. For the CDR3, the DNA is TGTGCCAGCAGACGTCGACAGGACTACGAGCAGTACTTC.

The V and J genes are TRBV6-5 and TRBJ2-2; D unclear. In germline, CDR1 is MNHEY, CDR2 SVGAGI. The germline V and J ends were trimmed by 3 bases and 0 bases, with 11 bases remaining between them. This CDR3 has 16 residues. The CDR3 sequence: CASSYLGGANTGELFF. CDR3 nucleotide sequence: TGTGCCAGCAGTTATTTAGGCGGAGCGAACACCGGGGAGCTGTTTTTT.

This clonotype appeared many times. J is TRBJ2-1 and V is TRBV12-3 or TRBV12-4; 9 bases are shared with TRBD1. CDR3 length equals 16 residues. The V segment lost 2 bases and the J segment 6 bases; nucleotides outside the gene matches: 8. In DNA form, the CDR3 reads TGTGCCAGCAGTTTATTTGGGACAGGGTACGCCAATGAGCAGTTCTTC. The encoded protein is CASSLFGTGYANEQFF.

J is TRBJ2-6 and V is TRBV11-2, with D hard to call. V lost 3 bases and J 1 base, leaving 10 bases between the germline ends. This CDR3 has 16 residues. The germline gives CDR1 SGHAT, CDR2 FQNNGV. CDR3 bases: TGTGCCAGCAGCTTCTCAGGCCAATCTGGGGCCAACGTCCTGACTTTC. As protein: CASSFSGQSGANVLTF.

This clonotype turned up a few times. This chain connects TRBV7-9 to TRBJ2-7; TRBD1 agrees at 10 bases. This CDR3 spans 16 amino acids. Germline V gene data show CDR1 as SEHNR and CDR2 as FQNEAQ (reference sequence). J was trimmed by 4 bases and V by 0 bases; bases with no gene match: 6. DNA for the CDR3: TGTGCCAGCAGCTTAGCGCGGAGACAGGGGGCATACGAGCAGTACTTC. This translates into CASSLARRQGAYEQYF.

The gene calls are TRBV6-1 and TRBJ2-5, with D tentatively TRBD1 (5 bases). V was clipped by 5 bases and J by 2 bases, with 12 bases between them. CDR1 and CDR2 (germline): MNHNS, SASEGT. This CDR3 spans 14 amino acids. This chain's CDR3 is CASSTGQQQETQYF. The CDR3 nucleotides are TGTGCCAGCAGTACAGGACAACAACAAGAGACCCAGTACTTC.